Below, 5 T cell receptor beta chains from the same sample are listed, as sequenced in a study of blood T cell repertoires in COVID-19 (dated by TCRdb to between 2020 and 2021). The protocol used for the library was the immunoSEQ multiplex PCR assay. The immuneACCESS repertoire file appears here via TCRdb, limited to in-frame rearrangements. These files lack a portion of the clones; in checked studies, under half of the deficit traces to unresolved V genes, and the cause of the others is not known. The sample table contains roughly 100,000 clones; only one count was recorded for 85% to 90% of them. The top ten clones comprise under 4.5% of the sample. Sequencing used peripheral blood. The receptors here all came from a man aged 50-59 years with acute or convalescent COVID-19.

The chain carries TRBV28 and TRBJ2-7; D call uncertain. The CDR3 runs to 14 residues. V was trimmed by 4 bases and J by 0 bases, leaving 10 bases between them. CDR1 is MDHEN and CDR2 is SYDVKM in the germline V gene. CDR3 in amino acids: CASSYAMSSYEQYF. Written as DNA, the CDR3 is TGTGCCAGCAGTTACGCCATGAGCTCCTACGAGCAGTACTTC.

DNA for the CDR3: TGTGCCAGCAGTCCCGGGACCGGGAGCCTTGGAAACACCATATATTTT. This codes for CASSPGTGSLGNTIYF. The V and J genes are TRBV5-6 and TRBJ1-3, with TRBD1 as a possible D gene (5 bases). V lost 5 bases to trimming and J lost 3 bases, with 18 bases between them. This CDR3 has 16 residues. Germline assignment: CDR1 SGHDT and CDR2 YYEEEE. Full variable domain (remainder filled in from reference TRBV5-6 and TRBJ1-3): DAGVTQSPTHLIKTRGQQVTLRCSPKSGHDTVSWYQQALGQGPQFIFQYYEEEERQRGNFPDRFSGHQFPNYSSELNVNALLLGDSALYLCASSPGTGSLGNTIYFGEGSWLTVV.

The rearrangement links TRBV9 to TRBJ2-1, with 9 positions matching TRBD1. Germline CDR1 SGDLS, CDR2 YYNGEE. J gave up 7 bases and V 0 bases, and 8 bases lay outside the gene matches. This CDR3 is built from 16 residues. The CDR3 nucleotides read TGTGCCAGCAGCGTAGGGGTGGGACAGGGAATAAATGAGCAGTTCTTC. Amino acids: CASSVGVGQGINEQFF.

This clone was seen just once. The genes are TRBV29-1 and TRBJ2-3; D perhaps matches TRBD1 (5 bases). The germline V gene has CDR1 SQVTM and CDR2 ANQGSEA. The CDR3 extends over 13 amino acids. Trimming shortened V by 5 bases and J by 0 bases, and 9 bases separated the two germline ends. The CDR3 reads CSVWGGSTDTQYF. The CDR3 DNA is TGCAGCGTTTGGGGCGGAAGCACAGATACGCAGTATTTT.

The J gene is TRBJ2-7, the V gene TRBV28, with no clear D. Trimming cost V 6 bases and J 2 bases, with 17 bases left between them. Germline V lookup: CDR1 MDHEN, CDR2 SYDVKM. The length of the CDR3 is 15 residues. The CDR3 protein is CASSRQTPNPYEQYF. The CDR3 DNA sequence: TGTGCCAGCAGCCGTCAAACACCCAATCCCTACGAGCAGTACTTC. The whole variable domain, filled in from reference TRBV28 and TRBJ2-7, reads DVKVTQSSRYLVKRTGEKVFLECVQDMDHENMFWYRQDPGLGLRLIYFSYDVKMKEKGDIPEGYSVSREKKERFSLILESASTNQTSMYLCASSRQTPNPYEQYFGPGTRLTVT.